The 11 T cell receptor beta chains reported below all come from one sample, sequenced in a study of cytomegalovirus exposure and HLA in healthy donors. TCRdb keeps only in-frame clones here, not all; method: immunoSEQ multiplex PCR. The data hold some 350,000 clones, with roughly nine tenths observed a single time. Sample: PBMCs. The receptors here all came from a woman in her twenties or thirties in good health and CMV-seropositive.

The rearrangement uses TRBV6-1 and TRBJ2-2; maybe TRBD2 (5 bases). The V gene's germline CDR1 is MNHNS and CDR2 SASEGT. This CDR3 comprises 14 residues. The V gene lost 3 bases and the J gene lost 3 bases, with 8 bases spanning the gap. The CDR3, as DNA: TGTGCCAGCAGTGACTCTAGCTACACCGGGGAGCTGTTTTTT. It is translated as CASSDSSYTGELFF.

This chain uses TRBV5-1 with TRBJ1-4, with a weak D call TRBD1 (5 bases). Germline lookup yields CDR1 SGHRS and CDR2 YFSETQ. Trimming removed 4 bases at V and 3 bases at J, with 13 bases between. There are 15 residues in the CDR3. The CDR3 is CASSASGRANEKLFF. As DNA, the CDR3 is TGCGCCAGCAGCGCGTCAGGGAGGGCTAATGAAAAACTGTTTTTT.

A remark on this clone: The sample holds other DNA sequences that translate to the same CDR3. The chain carries TRBV9 and TRBJ2-5; possibly TRBD2 for D (6 bases). The CDR3 consists of 13 residues. Deletions cut 4 bases from V and 5 bases from J, with 12 bases between. CDR1 SGDLS and CDR2 YYNGEE come from the germline V gene. The CDR3 here is CASSPPRGETQYF. The CDR3 DNA follows: TGTGCCAGCAGCCCACCCCGGGGGGAGACCCAGTACTTC.

The gene calls are TRBV10-3 and TRBJ2-2; D is undetermined. V was pared by 8 bases and J by 1 base, with 8 bases between. Germline V CDR1 and CDR2: ENHRY, SYGVKD. The CDR3 is 13 residues long. The CDR3 protein is CAILGENTGELFF. The CDR3 nucleotides are TGTGCCATCTTGGGTGAGAACACCGGGGAGCTGTTTTTT.

The chain links TRBV15 to TRBJ2-7; D unclear. Germline assignment: CDR1 LNHNV and CDR2 YYDKDF (reference sequence). V gave up 1 base and J gave up 2 bases, with 0 bases separating them. The CDR3 runs to 11 residues. The CDR3 coding sequence is TGTGCCACCAGCAGAGCCTACGAGCAGTACTTC. This encodes CATSRAYEQYF.

V is TRBV19 and J is TRBJ1-2; no clear D. CDR1 and CDR2 from the germline V gene are LNHDA and SQIVND (reference sequence). Between the trimmed V and J ends, which lost 7 bases and 4 bases, there was a span of 16 bases. The CDR3 covers 14 residues. The CDR3 coding sequence is TGTGCCAGTACCCACCCCGGGTCTTTCTATGGCTACACCTTC. This translates into CASTHPGSFYGYTF.

The chain couples TRBV7-6 to TRBJ1-1, with TRBD1 matching over 8 bases. The V gene's germline CDR1 is SGHVS and CDR2 FNYEAQ. Losses at the gene ends were 5 bases for V and 0 bases for J; bases not matched to a gene: 14. This CDR3 spans 18 amino acids. The CDR3 DNA is TGTGCCAGCAGCATCAACCCAGACAGGGGCCCTATGAACACTGAAGCTTTCTTT. This codes for CASSINPDRGPMNTEAFF.

Note on this clone: Other nucleotide sequences in the sample specify the same CDR3. CDR3 in amino acids: CASSLTGDSNQPQHF. The DNA for the CDR3 is TGCGCCAGCAGCCTTACAGGAGATAGCAATCAGCCCCAGCATTTT. The chain carries TRBV5-1 and TRBJ1-5; weak D call: TRBD1 (5 bases). The CDR3 is made up of 15 amino acids. V was pared by 4 bases and J by 0 bases, with 11 bases between. From germline, CDR1 is SGHRS and CDR2 YFSETQ.

The chain uses TRBV6-5 and TRBJ2-7; TRBD1 agrees at 7 bases. Trimming took 2 bases from V and 4 from J; bases not matched to a gene: 8. The CDR3 is made up of 15 amino acids. The V gene's germline CDR1 is MNHEY and CDR2 SVGAGI. CDR3 DNA sequence: TGTGCCAGCAGTTACACAGTGACAGGGCCTTACGAGCAGTACTTC. It yields the protein CASSYTVTGPYEQYF.

J is TRBJ2-1 and V is TRBV4-3; D unresolved. Germline V gene data show CDR1 as LGHNA and CDR2 as YSLEER. The germline V and J ends were trimmed by 4 bases and 5 bases, with 6 bases remaining between them. The CDR3 length is 12 residues. In DNA, the CDR3 is TGCGCCAGCAGCCGGAGACACAATGAGCAGTTCTTC. Translation: CASSRRHNEQFF.

The V call is TRBV19, the J call TRBJ2-4, with 11 bases aligning to TRBD2. This CDR3 has 15 amino acids. V lost 6 bases to trimming and J lost 6 bases; unmatched junction nucleotides: 7. Germline CDR1 reads LNHDA; CDR2 reads SQIVND (reference sequence). Here the CDR3 reads CASRLAGGWRNIQYF. For the CDR3, the DNA is TGTGCCAGTAGGCTAGCGGGAGGTTGGAGAAACATTCAGTACTTC.